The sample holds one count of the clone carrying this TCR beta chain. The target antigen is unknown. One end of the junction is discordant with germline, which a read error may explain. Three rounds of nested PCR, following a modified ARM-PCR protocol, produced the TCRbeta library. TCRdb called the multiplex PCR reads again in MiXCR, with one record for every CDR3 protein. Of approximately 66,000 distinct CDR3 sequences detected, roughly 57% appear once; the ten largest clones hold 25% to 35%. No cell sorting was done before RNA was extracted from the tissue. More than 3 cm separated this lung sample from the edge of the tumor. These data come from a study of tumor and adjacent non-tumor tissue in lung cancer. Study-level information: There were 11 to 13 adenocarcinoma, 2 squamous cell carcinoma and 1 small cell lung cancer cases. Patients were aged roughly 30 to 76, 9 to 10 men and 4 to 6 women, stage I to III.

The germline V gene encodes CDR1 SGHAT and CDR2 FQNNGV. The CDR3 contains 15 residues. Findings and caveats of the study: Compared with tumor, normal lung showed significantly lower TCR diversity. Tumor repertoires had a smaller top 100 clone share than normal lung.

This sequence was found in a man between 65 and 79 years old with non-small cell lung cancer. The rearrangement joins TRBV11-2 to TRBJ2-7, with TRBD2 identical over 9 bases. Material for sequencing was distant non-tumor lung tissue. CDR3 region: CPSSPPLAGEVEQYF. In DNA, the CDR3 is TGTCCCAGCAGCCCACCCTTAGCGGGAGAAGTCGAGCAGTACTTC. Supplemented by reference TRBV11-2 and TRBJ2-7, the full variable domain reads EAGVAQSPRYKIIEKRQSVAFWCNPISGHATLYWYQQILGQGPKLLIQFQNNGVVDDSQLPKDRFSAERLKGVDSTLKIQPAKLEDSAVYLCPSSPPLAGEVEQYFGPGTRLTVT.